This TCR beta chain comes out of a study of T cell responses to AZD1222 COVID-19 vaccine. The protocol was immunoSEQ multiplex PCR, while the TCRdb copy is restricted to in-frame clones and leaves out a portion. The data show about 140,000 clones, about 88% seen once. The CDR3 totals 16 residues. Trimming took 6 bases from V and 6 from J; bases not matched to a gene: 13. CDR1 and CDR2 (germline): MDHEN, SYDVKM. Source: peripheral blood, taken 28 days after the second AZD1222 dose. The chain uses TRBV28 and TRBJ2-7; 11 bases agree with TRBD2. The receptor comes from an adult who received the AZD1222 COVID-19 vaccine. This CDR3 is CASSVSGGARLREQYF. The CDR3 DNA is TGTGCCAGCAGCGTTAGCGGGGGGGCCCGTCTACGCGAGCAGTACTTC. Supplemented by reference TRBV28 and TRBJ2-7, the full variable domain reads DVKVTQSSRYLVKRTGEKVFLECVQDMDHENMFWYRQDPGLGLRLIYFSYDVKMKEKGDIPEGYSVSREKKERFSLILESASTNQTSMYLCASSVSGGARLREQYFGPGTRLTVT.